This T cell receptor (beta chain) was identified in a study of T cell responses to AZD1222 COVID-19 vaccine. Measured with immunoSEQ multiplex PCR; TCRdb has only the in-frame clones, and not every one. The data hold about 140,000 clones, with roughly nine tenths observed a single time. Regarding the study as a whole: Two doses of AZD1222 preceded a rise in Spike-specific TCR breadth and depth.

Comment on this clone: The antigen remains undetermined.

J was trimmed by 2 bases and V by 8 bases; bases with no gene match: 6. CDR1 is LNHNV, CDR2 YYDKDF, per germline (reference sequence). This CDR3 is built from 14 residues. The source material was peripheral blood, sampled 28 days after the second AZD1222 dose. The chain links TRBV15 to TRBJ1-5; 7 positions match TRBD1. This receptor was taken from an adult who received the AZD1222 COVID-19 vaccine. CDR3 nucleotides: TGTGCCACCTGGGACAGTGCGGGCAATCAGCCCCAGCATTTT. Translation: CATWDSAGNQPQHF.